The entry below gives a single TCR beta chain sequence along with its context. The antigen is unknown. The PCR employed 60 Vbeta primers together with 13 Jbeta primers. Sequencing was performed with immunoSEQ multiplex PCR; in TCRdb, only in-frame clones are kept and a portion is missing. The sample carries a few hundred thousand clones, 80% to 90% recorded once. There are 14 residues in the CDR3. V lost 6 bases and J lost 4, with 12 bases in between. Per germline, CDR1 SGHTA and CDR2 FQGNSA. The data are from a study of cytomegalovirus exposure and HLA in healthy donors. Regarding the study as a whole: At a 0.05 false discovery rate, a later analysis found 18,000 or so TCR beta sequences to be associated with HLA alleles. It was likely that a cluster of highly shared sequence variants was a sequencing artifact.

The chain joins TRBV7-2 to TRBJ2-2; no definite D call. Sequencing used PBMCs. The receptor comes from a woman aged 40 to 49 in good health and CMV-seropositive. Written as DNA, the CDR3 is TGTGCCAGCAGGTGGGCTCCCTCCACCGGGGAGCTGTTTTTT. It codes for CASRWAPSTGELFF.